These T cell receptor beta chains were read from a single sample in a study of blood T cells in healthy people across ages. TCRdb itself ran the 5' RACE reads through MiXCR, one entry per CDR3 protein. This sample carries 550,000 to 800,000 distinct CDR3 sequences, roughly 21% of them seen once, and the ten largest clones take roughly 3.7%. Material: blood. The receptors stem from a man between 65 and 79 years old in good health. Each CDR3 is given with its conserved first and last residue. The order of the fields is D gene, clone size, CDR3 length, V gene, J gene, CDR3 protein, CDR3 DNA. A D gene is named only where the DNA matches it firmly. Clone size appears in some rows only: once, few, many, or a class for an expanded clone.

>NA|NA|13|TRBV27|TRBJ2-2
CASNQQGTGELFF
TGTGCCAGCAACCAACAGGGCACCGGGGAGCTGTTTTTT
>NA|few|13|TRBV12-3/TRBV12-4|TRBJ2-2
CASSFKRVGEPFF
TGTGCCAGCAGTTTTAAAAGGGTCGGGGAGCCGTTTTTT
>NA|many|16|TRBV20-1|TRBJ2-1
CSAIYSGTRTGNEQFF
TGCAGTGCTATCTATAGCGGAACAAGGACGGGGAATGAGCAGTTCTTC
>NA|few|16|TRBV5-5|TRBJ2-1
CASSFRAMSSYNEQFF
TGTGCCAGCAGCTTCAGAGCGATGAGCTCCTACAATGAGCAGTTCTTC
>TRBD1|few|14|TRBV12-3/TRBV12-4|TRBJ2-7
CVSSEDRGINEQYF
TGTGTCAGCAGTGAGGACAGGGGAATCAACGAGCAGTACTTC
>NA|NA|11|TRBV7-2|TRBJ2-7
CASSGNYEQYF
TGTGCCAGCAGCGGAAACTACGAGCAGTACTTC
>NA|few|14|TRBV7-9|TRBJ1-4
CASSTTAFNEKLFF
TGTGCCAGCAGCACGACAGCCTTTAATGAAAAACTGTTTTTT
>TRBD1|few|15|TRBV12-3/TRBV12-4|TRBJ2-3
CASSLRQGDSDTQYF
TGTGCCAGCAGTTTACGGCAGGGGGATTCAGATACGCAGTATTTT
>TRBD1|few|12|TRBV18|TRBJ1-1
CASSPGGTGAFF
TGTGCCAGCTCACCGGGGGGGACAGGAGCTTTCTTT
>NA|few|14|TRBV28|TRBJ1-5
CASSRVGGNQPQHF
TGTGCCAGCAGTCGGGTCGGGGGCAATCAGCCCCAGCATTTT
>TRBD1|NA|16|TRBV5-6|TRBJ1-1
CASSLRDRGRNTEAFF
TGTGCCAGCAGCCTCCGGGACAGGGGGCGTAACACTGAAGCTTTCTTT
>TRBD2|NA|16|TRBV11-2|TRBJ2-2
CASSLDQREEGGELFF
TGTGCCAGCAGCTTAGATCAGCGGGAGGAGGGCGGGGAGCTGTTTTTT
>TRBD2|NA|15|TRBV20-1|TRBJ2-3
CSASRTSGRTDTQYF
TGCAGTGCTAGCCGGACTAGCGGCCGCACAGATACGCAGTATTTT
>NA|many|13|TRBV29-1|TRBJ2-3
CSVEGQGTDTQYF
TGCAGCGTTGAAGGGCAGGGGACAGATACGCAGTATTTT
>TRBD2|NA|15|TRBV3-1|TRBJ2-3
CASSQDLPSGGTQYF
TGTGCCAGCAGCCAAGATCTACCTAGCGGGGGGACGCAGTATTTT
>NA|few|13|TRBV12-3/TRBV12-4|TRBJ2-5
CASCIGDQETQYF
TGTGCCAGCTGTATAGGGGACCAAGAGACCCAGTACTTC
>TRBD1|NA|15|TRBV5-1|TRBJ2-1
CASSLAGDRAHEQFF
TGCGCCAGCAGCTTGGCAGGGGACAGGGCCCATGAGCAGTTCTTC
>NA|few|15|TRBV28|TRBJ1-5
CASSLAGSAWEPQHF
TGTGCCAGCAGTTTGGCGGGCAGTGCTTGGGAGCCCCAGCATTTT
>NA|NA|12|TRBV27|TRBJ2-2
CASSFRSGELFF
TGTGCCAGCAGTTTCAGAAGCGGGGAGCTGTTTTTT
>NA|few|13|TRBV29-1|TRBJ2-3
CSVEGGGTDTRYF
TGCAGCGTTGAAGGGGGGGGCACAGATACGCGGTATTTT
>TRBD1|many|14|TRBV10-3|TRBJ2-5
CAISATGVGETQYF
TGTGCCATCAGTGCAACAGGGGTCGGGGAGACCCAGTACTTC
>TRBD1|few|15|TRBV7-9|TRBJ2-7
CASTASGTGWLEQYF
TGTGCCAGCACCGCTTCCGGGACAGGGTGGCTTGAGCAGTACTTC
>NA|NA|14|TRBV20-1|TRBJ2-6
CSARSGSGANVLTF
TGCAGTGCTAGGTCGGGGTCCGGGGCCAACGTCCTGACTTTC
>NA|many|15|TRBV6-4|TRBJ2-3
CASSDSYRATDTQYF
TGTGCCAGCAGTGACTCATACCGGGCCACAGATACGCAGTATTTT
>TRBD2|once|17|TRBV3-1|TRBJ2-3
CASSPRLAGGKEDTQYF
TGTGCCAGCAGCCCGAGACTAGCGGGAGGAAAGGAAGATACGCAGTATTTT
>TRBD1|NA|14|TRBV7-9|TRBJ2-7
CASSLPGQEYEQYF
TGTGCCAGCAGCTTACCGGGACAGGAATACGAGCAGTACTTC
>NA|NA|13|TRBV29-1|TRBJ1-3
CSVEGARGNTIYF
TGCAGCGTTGAGGGGGCGCGCGGGAACACCATATATTTT
>NA|NA|14|TRBV20-1|TRBJ2-1
CSARDQAEWKTGFF
TGCAGTGCTAGAGATCAGGCAGAATGGAAAACGGGGTTCTTC
>TRBD2|NA|15|TRBV29-1|TRBJ2-5
CSVPGTSTGGETQYF
TGCAGCGTCCCAGGGACTTCCACGGGGGGAGAGACCCAGTACTTC
>NA|NA|14|TRBV15|TRBJ1-4
CATSSSATNEKLFF
TGTGCCACCAGCAGCTCTGCAACTAATGAAAAACTGTTTTTT
>NA|NA|15|TRBV3-1|TRBJ2-5
CASSQFLTGEKTQYF
TGTGCCAGCAGCCAGTTTTTGACGGGAGAAAAGACCCAGTACTTC
>TRBD2|NA|15|TRBV12-5|TRBJ2-7
CASGLGLAGSYEQYF
TGTGCTAGTGGTTTGGGGCTAGCGGGGTCCTACGAGCAGTACTTC
>TRBD1|few|13|TRBV20-1|TRBJ1-2
CSARRTGDYGYTF
TGCAGTGCTAGAAGGACAGGGGATTATGGCTACACCTTC
>NA|NA|14|TRBV27|TRBJ2-2
CASSYMTNTGELFF
TGTGCCAGCAGTTATATGACGAACACCGGGGAGCTGTTTTTT
>TRBD2|NA|14|TRBV6-5|TRBJ2-3
CASSYRSGGLAQYF
TGTGCCAGCAGTTACCGGTCGGGGGGGCTTGCGCAGTATTTT
>NA|NA|19|TRBV5-1|TRBJ2-1
CASSWPFPERELGTNEQFF
TGCGCCAGCAGCTGGCCTTTCCCTGAAAGGGAGCTGGGAACCAATGAGCAGTTCTTC
>TRBD2|NA|16|TRBV7-2|TRBJ2-5
CASSPTSGNIRETQYF
TGTGCCAGCAGCCCGACTAGCGGGAATATCAGGGAGACCCAGTACTTC
>TRBD1|few|14|TRBV25-1|TRBJ2-7
CASAPDRVGDEQYF
TGTGCCTCAGCCCCGGACAGGGTAGGGGACGAGCAGTACTTC
>NA|many|14|TRBV5-1|TRBJ2-1
CASSLASAWDEQFF
TGCGCCAGCAGCTTGGCTAGCGCCTGGGATGAGCAGTTCTTC
>TRBD1|many|15|TRBV5-1|TRBJ2-2
CASSPQTGGSGELFF
TGCGCCAGCAGCCCTCAGACAGGGGGTTCCGGGGAGCTGTTTTTT
>NA|NA|16|TRBV20-1|TRBJ2-4
CSAREGSHLAKNIQYF
TGCAGTGCTAGAGAGGGGTCCCACCTAGCCAAAAACATTCAGTACTTC
>NA|few|16|TRBV20-1|TRBJ1-5
CSARDRRTGSNQPQHF
TGCAGTGCTAGAGATCGAAGAACAGGAAGCAATCAGCCCCAGCATTTT
>TRBD2|many|17|TRBV7-3|TRBJ2-1
CASSLGTSGRFHNEQFF
TGTGCCAGCAGCCTGGGGACTAGCGGGAGATTCCACAATGAGCAGTTCTTC
>NA|NA|13|TRBV5-1|TRBJ2-7
CASSLTTAYGQYF
TGCGCCAGCAGCTTGACGACAGCATACGGGCAGTACTTC
>NA|few|14|TRBV15|TRBJ2-5
CATSSDYPRETQYF
TGTGCCACCAGCAGCGACTACCCTCGAGAGACCCAGTACTTC
>TRBD2|few|14|TRBV10-2|TRBJ2-2
CASSGEGLTGELFF
TGCGCCAGCAGTGGGGAGGGCCTCACCGGGGAGCTGTTTTTT
>TRBD2|NA|12|TRBV3-1|TRBJ2-3
CASSQVAGERYF
TGTGCCAGCAGCCAAGTAGCGGGAGAAAGGTATTTT
>NA|many|12|TRBV20-1|TRBJ1-3
CSATTGGNTIYF
TGCAGTGCTACGACAGGAGGAAACACCATATATTTT
>TRBD2|few|13|TRBV29-1|TRBJ2-1
CSVGLAPYNEQFF
TGCAGCGTTGGACTAGCGCCCTACAATGAGCAGTTCTTC
>NA|NA|17|TRBV3-1|TRBJ2-4
CASSHDDREVGKNIQYF
TGTGCCAGCAGCCATGACGACAGGGAGGTCGGCAAAAACATTCAGTACTTC
>TRBD2|few|14|TRBV5-1|TRBJ2-1
CASGRTSGYNEQFF
TGCGCCAGCGGGAGGACTAGCGGCTACAATGAGCAGTTCTTC
>TRBD2|many|15|TRBV29-1|TRBJ2-5
CSVGGLAGPQETQYF
TGCAGCGTTGGGGGACTAGCGGGACCCCAAGAGACCCAGTACTTC
>TRBD2|NA|15|TRBV4-3|TRBJ2-7
CASSQISGSSYEQYF
TGCGCCAGCAGCCAAATTAGCGGGAGTAGTTACGAGCAGTACTTC
>NA|NA|14|TRBV2|TRBJ2-5
CASRFGGNQETQYF
TGTGCCAGCAGGTTCGGCGGGAATCAAGAGACCCAGTACTTC